One sample yielded the 24 T cell receptor beta chains listed below, sequenced in a study of blood T cell repertoires in COVID-19. Sequencing was performed with immunoSEQ multiplex PCR; in TCRdb, only in-frame clones are kept and a portion is missing. The table has approximately 230,000 clones, just over 90% seen once; the top ten hold 1.5% to 2%. The sequenced material came from PBMCs or T cells enriched from blood (not recorded which). Every receptor here comes from a woman between 18 and 29 years old who had recovered from COVID-19.

This clone was seen only once. The chain is built from TRBV9 and TRBJ2-7, with D perhaps matching TRBD2 (6 bases). The V end was cut by 3 bases, the J end by 0 bases, with 13 bases between. Germline V gene lookup returns CDR1 SGDLS and CDR2 YYNGEE. The CDR3 covers 15 residues. For the CDR3, the DNA is TGTGCCAGCAGCGGGGGCGACGGGAGCTCCTACGAGCAGTACTTC. Its translation: CASSGGDGSSYEQYF.

The chain couples TRBV7-9 to TRBJ2-7; perhaps TRBD1 as D (6 bases). This CDR3 is 15 amino acids long. V dropped 8 bases and J dropped 4 bases, with 21 bases sitting between them. Germline assignment: CDR1 SEHNR and CDR2 FQNEAQ (reference sequence). The CDR3 spells CASAIQGISLYEQYF. The CDR3 DNA reads TGTGCCAGCGCAATACAGGGAATCTCCCTTTACGAGCAGTACTTC.

The chain carries TRBV4-1 and TRBJ2-1; 13 nucleotides agree with TRBD2. The V segment lost 0 bases and the J segment 13 bases; nucleotides outside the gene matches: 3. The length of the CDR3 is 14 residues. Looked up from germline, CDR1 is MGHRA and CDR2 is YSYEKL. The CDR3 here is CASSQEGLAGQQFF. DNA for the CDR3: TGCGCCAGCAGCCAAGAGGGACTAGCGGGGCAACAGTTCTTC.

CDR3 amino acids: CASRITGYGYTF. The CDR3 DNA reads TGCGCCAGCAGGATAACGGGCTATGGCTACACCTTC. The rearrangement links TRBV23-1 to TRBJ1-2; no clear D. TRBV23-1 carries the ORF label, with uncertain function. The CDR3 contains 12 residues. Trimming took 6 bases from V and 4 from J, leaving 9 bases between them.

Only one count was recorded for this clone. This chain links TRBV7-6 with TRBJ2-1; 8 positions match TRBD1. Germline V CDR1 and CDR2: SGHVS, FNYEAQ. Germline trimming cut 0 bases from V and 9 bases from J; bases unmatched to any gene: 7. The CDR3 is made up of 15 amino acids. For the CDR3, the DNA is TGTGCCAGCAGCTTAGCCGGACAGGGTAGAGGTGAGCAGTTCTTC. This encodes CASSLAGQGRGEQFF.

The chain couples TRBV28 to TRBJ2-2, with 7 bases matching TRBD1. Germline V lookup: CDR1 MDHEN, CDR2 SYDVKM. V lost 8 bases, J lost 0 bases, and 6 bases stayed unmatched. CDR3 size: 15 residues. The CDR3 reads CASRPGTANTGELFF. Written as DNA, the CDR3 is TGTGCCAGCCGCCCCGGGACAGCGAACACCGGGGAGCTGTTTTTT. Based on the CDR3 plus reference TRBV28 and TRBJ2-2, the full variable domain is DVKVTQSSRYLVKRTGEKVFLECVQDMDHENMFWYRQDPGLGLRLIYFSYDVKMKEKGDIPEGYSVSREKKERFSLILESASTNQTSMYLCASRPGTANTGELFFGEGSRLTVL.

The chain uses TRBV27 and TRBJ1-2; no clear D. Germline V gene data show CDR1 as MNHEY and CDR2 as SMNVEV (reference sequence). V lost 3 bases to trimming and J lost 2 bases, with 7 bases between them. The CDR3 is 13 residues long. The CDR3 loop reads CASSFRWNYGYTF. DNA for the CDR3: TGTGCCAGCAGTTTCAGGTGGAACTATGGCTACACCTTC.

This clone was counted once. The rearrangement links TRBV3-1 (or the pseudogene TRBV3-2) to TRBJ2-7; 8 bases are a match to TRBD2. J was trimmed by 2 bases and V by 1 base; bases with no gene match: 7. The CDR3 has 16 amino acids. Germline V gives CDR1 LGHDT, CDR2 YNNKEL (reference sequence). The CDR3 DNA reads as TGTGCCAGCAGCCAAGTGACTAGCGCCGCGACCTACGAGCAGTACTTC. Residues: CASSQVTSAATYEQYF.

This clone was seen a few times. The chain joins TRBV5-1 to TRBJ2-5; D gene unclear. CDR3 length equals 12 residues. V lost 1 base and J lost 5, with 6 bases in between. Germline V gene lookup returns CDR1 SGHRS and CDR2 YFSETQ. The CDR3 region is CASSLTGETQYF. The DNA of the CDR3 is TGCGCCAGCAGCTTGACGGGTGAGACCCAGTACTTC.

This chain uses TRBV19 with TRBJ1-1, with TRBD1 as a possible D gene (6 bases). With 7 bases removed from V and 1 base from J, the gap between germline ends came to 16 bases. Germline V gene sequence: CDR1 LNHDA, CDR2 SQIVND (reference sequence). This CDR3 comprises 15 residues. In DNA form, the CDR3 reads TGTGCCAGTAAATCCCGGGGGGCCCCGAACACTGAAGCTTTCTTT. It translates to CASKSRGAPNTEAFF. The entire variable domain, with the rest obtained from reference TRBV19 and TRBJ1-1, is as follows: DGGITQSPKYLFRKEGQNVTLSCEQNLNHDAMYWYRQDPGQGLRLIYYSQIVNDFQKGDIAEGYSVSREKKESFPLTVTSAQKNPTAFYLCASKSRGAPNTEAFFGQGTRLTVV.

This rearrangement joins TRBV6-5 to TRBJ1-1; the D gene is possibly TRBD1 (5 bases). Trimming removed 3 bases from V and 0 bases from J, with 14 bases in between. Germline CDR1 MNHEY, CDR2 SVGAGI. The CDR3 totals 16 residues. The CDR3 sequence is CASSYHPGPMNTEAFF. CDR3 in DNA: TGTGCCAGCAGTTATCACCCAGGGCCCATGAACACTGAAGCTTTCTTT.

This sequence joins TRBV5-4 and TRBJ2-2, with TRBD1 identical over 7 bases. The length of the CDR3 is 15 residues. The germline gives CDR1 SGHNT, CDR2 YYREEE (reference sequence). The V and J ends lost 4 bases and 1 base, in that order; junction bases with no gene match: 4. The CDR3 DNA reads TGTGCCAGCAGCATACGACAGGGGAACACCGGGGAGCTGTTTTTT. It translates to CASSIRQGNTGELFF.

Here the CDR3 reads CASSRDRGITEAFF. In DNA, the CDR3 is TGTGCCAGCAGCCGTGACAGGGGAATCACTGAAGCTTTCTTT. The chain joins TRBV5-8 to TRBJ1-1; 8 positions match TRBD1. V was pared by 4 bases and J by 4 bases, with 6 bases of the junction left unmatched. The germline V gene has CDR1 SGHTS and CDR2 YDEGEE. This CDR3 has 14 amino acids.

The CDR3 sequence is CATSRGGLAGIGELFF. The DNA of the CDR3 is TGTGCCACCAGCAGAGGGGGGCTAGCGGGCATCGGGGAGCTGTTTTTT. The chain combines TRBV15 with TRBJ2-2, with 8 bases lining up with TRBD2. Germline assignment: CDR1 LNHNV and CDR2 YYDKDF (reference sequence). V dropped 1 base and J dropped 7; count of bases not matched to a gene: 8. The CDR3 loop spans 16 amino acids.

This clone was counted a single time. The CDR3 DNA reads as TGTGCCAGCACGACACTGACTAGCGTTGGAACCACAGATACGCAGTATTTT. Translation: CASTTLTSVGTTDTQYF. The chain combines TRBV19 with TRBJ2-3; 8 bases are shared with TRBD2. V shed 9 bases, J shed 2 bases, and the junction held 16 bases outside the gene matches. The CDR3 covers 17 residues. Germline lookup yields CDR1 LNHDA and CDR2 SQIVND (reference sequence).

The chain employs TRBV5-1 and TRBJ2-1; D may be TRBD1 (6 bases). Trimming took off 4 bases at V and 3 bases at J, with 14 bases between the two ends. Germline CDR1 and CDR2: SGHRS and YFSETQ. The CDR3 is made up of 15 amino acids. This CDR3 reads CASSLGETGYNEQFF. CDR3 bases: TGCGCCAGCAGCCTAGGCGAGACAGGCTACAATGAGCAGTTCTTC.

The chain uses TRBV2 and TRBJ1-2; the D gene is possibly TRBD1 (6 bases). V was trimmed by 8 bases and J by 8 bases, leaving 24 bases between them. Germline CDR1 reads SNHLY; CDR2 reads FYNNEI. The CDR3 is 15 residues long. CDR3 nucleotide sequence: TGTGCCAGCCACTTTAGGACAGACCCGAGGCGAGGCTACACCTTC. Its translation: CASHFRTDPRRGYTF.

The V call is TRBV5-4, the J call TRBJ1-2; no reliable D call. The length of the CDR3 is 13 residues. Germline CDR1 and CDR2: SGHNT and YYREEE (reference sequence). Deletions cut 1 base from V and 5 bases from J, with 9 bases between. As DNA, the CDR3 is TGTGCCAGCAGCTTGTCATCGGAGTATGGCTACACCTTC. Translation gives CASSLSSEYGYTF.

V gene TRBV4-3 combines with J gene TRBJ2-3; possibly TRBD2 for D (7 bases). V shed 2 bases and J shed 1 base, with 16 bases lying between them. The CDR3 loop spans 17 amino acids. CDR1 is LGHNA, CDR2 YSLEER, per germline. The chain's CDR3 is CASSQWMEGGGTDTQYF. CDR3 DNA sequence: TGCGCCAGCAGCCAATGGATGGAGGGGGGGGGCACAGATACGCAGTATTTT.

This clone was recorded a few times. V and J are TRBV28 and TRBJ2-3; 8 bases map to TRBD2. Germline CDR1 reads MDHEN; CDR2 reads SYDVKM. The junction had 9 bases not matched to a gene; V was cut back by 6 bases and J by 1 base. The CDR3 totals 16 residues. DNA for the CDR3: TGTGCCAGCAGCCTAACTAGCGGAAGAGGCACAGATACGCAGTATTTT. As protein: CASSLTSGRGTDTQYF. Supplemented by reference TRBV28 and TRBJ2-3, the full variable domain reads DVKVTQSSRYLVKRTGEKVFLECVQDMDHENMFWYRQDPGLGLRLIYFSYDVKMKEKGDIPEGYSVSREKKERFSLILESASTNQTSMYLCASSLTSGRGTDTQYFGPGTRLTVL.

The genes are TRBV10-3 and TRBJ1-2, with D possibly TRBD1 on 6 matching bases. From germline, CDR1 is ENHRY and CDR2 SYGVKD. This CDR3 has 12 amino acids. Trimming cost V 4 bases and J 8 bases, with 11 bases left between them. As DNA, the CDR3 is TGTGCCATCAGTGGTGAGGGGGACGGCTACACCTTC. It is translated as CAISGEGDGYTF.

The genes are TRBV7-2 and TRBJ2-7, with 8 bases aligning to TRBD1. This CDR3 spans 14 amino acids. The germline gives CDR1 SGHTA, CDR2 FQGNSA. The ends lost 4 bases at V and 6 bases at J; junction bases unmatched: 8. The CDR3 coding sequence is TGTGCCAGCAGCTCGATTGGACAGGGAGGCGAGCAGTACTTC. Its translation is CASSSIGQGGEQYF. Using reference TRBV7-2 and TRBJ2-7 for the parts outside the CDR3, the full variable domain is GAGVSQSPSNKVTEKGKDVELRCDPISGHTALYWYRQSLGQGLEFLIYFQGNSAPDKSGLPSDRFSAERTGGSVSTLTIQRTQQEDSAVYLCASSSIGQGGEQYFGPGTRLTVT.

About this clone itself: The same CDR3 also results from other DNA sequences found in this sample. The chain uses TRBV7-2 and TRBJ2-1; 7 bases line up with TRBD2. The CDR3 is 13 residues long. Germline V gene data show CDR1 as SGHTA and CDR2 as FQGNSA. The junction had 0 bases not matched to a gene; V was cut back by 0 bases and J by 7 bases. The CDR3 loop reads CASSLAGGNEQFF. DNA of the CDR3: TGTGCCAGCAGCTTAGCGGGAGGGAATGAGCAGTTCTTC.

In this sample, this clone turned up a few times. This chain joins TRBV4-1 and TRBJ1-1; D may be TRBD1 (6 bases). The germline CDR1 and CDR2 sequences are MGHRA and YSYEKL. This CDR3 has 16 residues. The V end was cut by 1 base, the J end by 6 bases, with 18 bases between. Written as DNA, the CDR3 is TGCGCCAGCAGCCAAGCTATGAACAGGGAAATCGCTGAAGCTTTCTTT. Its protein is CASSQAMNREIAEAFF.